These 4 T cell receptor beta chains share one sample of origin, sequenced in a study of cytomegalovirus exposure and HLA in healthy donors. Researchers ran the PCR with 60 Vbeta and 13 Jbeta primers. Profiled with immunoSEQ multiplex PCR; TCRdb holds only in-frame clones, not every one. The sample consists of around 100,000 clones, around 84% of them appearing once. The sample comprised PBMCs. The source of these receptors is a young woman in good health and CMV-seronegative.

The chain uses TRBV7-3 and TRBJ2-1, with 9 bases aligning to TRBD2. CDR3 size: 16 residues. Losses at the gene ends were 2 bases for V and 6 bases for J; bases not matched to a gene: 8. Germline V gives CDR1 SGHTA, CDR2 FQGTGA. The CDR3 bases are TGTGCCAGCAGCTTAGGTGGGCGGGGGGGTCGCAATGAGCAGTTCTTC. It encodes CASSLGGRGGRNEQFF.

DNA of the CDR3: TGTGCCAGCAGTCTCTACGCGGGGTACGAGCAGTTCTTC. It codes for CASSLYAGYEQFF. This rearrangement joins TRBV27 to TRBJ2-1; D may be TRBD2 (6 bases). The V gene lost 5 bases and the J gene lost 10 bases, with 15 bases spanning the gap. Germline CDR1 reads MNHEY; CDR2 reads SMNVEV (reference sequence). The CDR3 length is 13 residues.

The V call is TRBV23-1, the J call TRBJ1-1; 12 bases are shared with TRBD1. TRBV23-1 is reported as an ORF; its role is uncertain. J lost 10 bases, V lost 2 bases, and 11 bases had no gene match. This CDR3 is built from 16 residues. The CDR3 nucleotides are TGCGCCAGCAGTCAACTCGGGACAGGGGGCGAATTGATAGCTTTCTTT. Its protein is CASSQLGTGGELIAFF.

This chain links TRBV7-9 with TRBJ1-1; D unclear. Trimming removed 6 bases at V and 4 bases at J, with 9 bases between. Germline-derived CDR1 and CDR2 are SEHNR and FQNEAQ (reference sequence). The CDR3 runs 12 residues. The CDR3 loop reads CASRAALTEAFF. The CDR3 DNA follows: TGTGCCAGCAGGGCGGCCCTCACTGAAGCTTTCTTT.